These 23 T cell receptor beta chains originate from one sample sequenced in a study of breast tumors, draining lymph nodes, adjacent tissues. The lymph nodes were axillary draining lymph nodes from breast cancer patients. Each CDR3 protein is one row after TCRdb ran MiXCR on the multiplex PCR reads. The table includes some 200,000 distinct CDR3 sequences, around a third detected once. The sequencing input was axillary lymph node tissue. The receptors stem from a female donor with breast cancer. Some clones in this sample may be carry-over from other donors' samples.

This clonotype was seen at least ten times. The CDR3 loop is CASYPRAGSSSYNEQFF. The CDR3 bases are TGTGCCAGCTACCCTAGGGCGGGCTCCTCATCCTACAATGAGCAGTTCTTC. V and J are TRBV6-2 or TRBV6-3 and TRBJ2-1, with D perhaps matching TRBD2 (5 bases). The CDR3 spans 17 residues. V gave up 8 bases and J gave up 1 base, with 21 bases separating them. CDR1 and CDR2 (germline): MNHEY, SVGEGT.

A few counts support this clonotype. Being one base from a much bigger clone, this may be a read error. The chain combines TRBV5-5 with TRBJ2-7; 7 bases are shared with TRBD2. Germline values: CDR1 SGHKS, CDR2 YYEKEE (reference sequence). The junction had 5 bases not matched to a gene; V was cut back by 1 base and J by 1 base. The CDR3 extends over 15 amino acids. CDR3 DNA: TGTGCCAGCAGCTTGACTAGCGCCTTTTCCTACGAGCAGTACTTC. Translating gives CASSLTSAFSYEQYF.

This clonotype showed up many times. The chain carries TRBV18 and TRBJ1-2, with 7 bases matching TRBD1. This CDR3 has 14 amino acids. Germline V lookup: CDR1 KGHSH, CDR2 LQKENI. Unmatched junction bases numbered 8, after V lost 4 bases and J lost 6 bases. The CDR3, as DNA: TGTGCCAGCTCACATTATACAGGGGATCATGGCTACACCTTC. It yields the protein CASSHYTGDHGYTF.

This clonotype appeared many times. The J gene is TRBJ2-5, the V gene TRBV6-1; a possible D gene is TRBD2 (5 bases). The CDR3 consists of 13 residues. The germline CDR1 and CDR2 sequences are MNHNS and SASEGT. Trimming stripped 4 bases from V and 3 bases from J, with 9 bases between. The CDR3 sequence is CASSAYGKETQYF. CDR3 coding DNA: TGTGCCAGCAGTGCCTACGGGAAAGAGACCCAGTACTTC.

This clonotype was counted only a few times. The chain couples TRBV6-5 to TRBJ2-4; D gene uncertain. The CDR3 consists of 14 residues. Germline assignment: CDR1 MNHEY and CDR2 SVGAGI. V lost 6 bases and J lost 0, with 9 bases in between. DNA for the CDR3: TGTGCCAGCAGGACCCCTGGAGCCAAAAACATTCAGTACTTC. Protein: CASRTPGAKNIQYF.

In this sample, this clonotype turned up many times. The rearrangement uses TRBV30 and TRBJ2-1; 11 bases agree with TRBD2. The CDR3 spans 14 residues. V gave up 4 bases and J gave up 2 bases; unmatched junction bases: 1. Germline V gene lookup returns CDR1 GTSNPN and CDR2 SVGIG (reference sequence). This CDR3 reads CAWKLAGAYNEQFF. The CDR3 DNA follows: TGTGCCTGGAAACTAGCGGGGGCCTACAATGAGCAGTTCTTC.

About this clonotype itself: With a much larger clone just one base away, this may be a read error. The genes are TRBV9 and TRBJ1-6, with D possibly being TRBD1 (5 bases). Germline loops: CDR1 SGDLS, CDR2 YYNGEE. There are 15 residues in the CDR3. The CDR3: CVSSVVAGSNSPPHF. The CDR3 nucleotides are TGTGTCAGCAGCGTAGTGGCAGGGAGTAATTCACCCCCCCACTTT.

This clonotype has ten or more counts. The chain couples TRBV5-5 to TRBJ2-7; D could derive from TRBD1 or TRBD2 (6 bases each). Between the trimmed V and J ends, which lost 2 bases and 3 bases, there was a span of 15 bases. The CDR3 extends over 15 amino acids. Germline lookup yields CDR1 SGHKS and CDR2 YYEKEE (reference sequence). CDR3 in DNA: TGTGCCAGCAGCTTTGTTCCAGGGGAGGTCTACGAGCAGTACTTC. It specifies CASSFVPGEVYEQYF.

Concerning this clonotype: One junction end disagrees with the germline gene, perhaps due to a read error. CDR3 sequence reads: CASSPTSQGARNTQYF. CDR3 nucleotide sequence: TGTGCCAGCAGTCCCACCTCTCAGGGGGCGAGAAACACTCAGTACTTC. The chain combines TRBV14 with TRBJ2-4; 8 nucleotides agree with TRBD1. The CDR3 is made up of 16 amino acids. Germline lookup yields CDR1 SGHDN and CDR2 FVKESK.

The V call is TRBV7-3, the J call TRBJ2-5, with 11 bases identical to TRBD2. The CDR3 covers 15 residues. Looked up from germline, CDR1 is SGHTA and CDR2 is FQGTGA. After removal of 5 bases from V and 5 bases from J, the junction contained 7 bases not matched to a gene. The DNA of the CDR3 is TGTGCCAGCAGCCCCGGACTAGCGGGTGGGGAGACCCAGTACTTC. Encoded protein: CASSPGLAGGETQYF.

This clonotype appeared many times. This chain joins TRBV20-1 and TRBJ1-4, with TRBD1 matching 7 bases. Trimming at V came to 4 bases and at J to 4 bases, leaving 9 bases not matched to a gene. The CDR3 is made up of 15 amino acids. From germline, CDR1 is DFQATT and CDR2 SNEGSKA (reference sequence). CDR3 sequence: CSAIARGAGNEKLFF. The CDR3 DNA follows: TGCAGTGCTATCGCCAGGGGGGCGGGTAATGAAAAACTGTTTTTT.

This clonotype was observed many times. The V and J genes are TRBV12-3 or TRBV12-4 and TRBJ1-5; 7 bases line up with TRBD1. CDR3 length equals 14 residues. V was clipped by 6 bases and J by 6 bases; unmatched bases: 8. The CDR3 DNA is TGTGCCAGCAGCAAGGGGGCAGCGGTTCAGCCCCAGCATTTT. It specifies CASSKGAAVQPQHF.

This clonotype was observed at least ten times. V usage is TRBV7-2 and J usage is TRBJ2-7; no clear D gene. CDR1 and CDR2 (germline): SGHTA, FQGNSA. The V gene lost 1 base and the J gene lost 0 bases, with 13 bases spanning the gap. The CDR3 is 16 amino acids. The CDR3 here is CASSLGWGTPSYEQYF. CDR3 sequence (DNA): TGTGCCAGCAGCTTAGGGTGGGGAACGCCCTCCTACGAGCAGTACTTC.

This clonotype was seen many times. V usage is TRBV20-1 and J usage is TRBJ2-3; TRBD2 matches 7 bases. The CDR3 length is 14 residues. The V segment lost 4 bases and the J segment 2 bases; nucleotides outside the gene matches: 6. Germline lookup yields CDR1 DFQATT and CDR2 SNEGSKA (reference sequence). CDR3 region: CSATRDYNTDTQYF. CDR3 nucleotide sequence: TGCAGTGCTACCCGGGACTATAACACAGATACGCAGTATTTT.

This clonotype came up many times. The chain carries TRBV6-1 and TRBJ1-2, with D unresolved. Trimming shortened V by 3 bases and J by 4 bases, and 9 bases separated the two germline ends. The CDR3 length is 13 residues. CDR1 is MNHNS, CDR2 SASEGT, per germline. The CDR3 bases are TGTGCCAGCAGTGATCGGGAAGGCTATGGCTACACCTTC. Protein product: CASSDREGYGYTF.

This clonotype was detected once. J is TRBJ2-5 and V is TRBV6-4, with D perhaps TRBD1 (7 bases). V shed 11 bases and J shed 5 bases, with 27 bases lying between them. The CDR3 loop spans 16 amino acids. CDR1 is MRHNA and CDR2 is SNTAGT in the germline V gene. CDR3 amino acids: CASRDHRRGPDETQYF. Here the CDR3 DNA reads TGTGCCTCGCGGGACCACAGGAGGGGGCCAGATGAGACCCAGTACTTC.

There are many counts of this clonotype. Here the CDR3 reads CASSVGDTQYF. DNA for the CDR3: TGTGCCAGCAGCGTAGGAGATACGCAGTATTTT. The chain combines TRBV9 with TRBJ2-3; D ambiguous. This CDR3 contains 11 residues. V was pared by 0 bases and J by 5 bases, with 1 base between. Germline lookup yields CDR1 SGDLS and CDR2 YYNGEE.

This clonotype has at least ten counts. V gene TRBV7-2 combines with J gene TRBJ2-1; no reliable D call. CDR1 is SGHTA and CDR2 is FQGNSA in the germline V gene. The CDR3 contains 14 residues. The V end was cut by 1 base, the J end by 6 bases, with 10 bases between. The CDR3, as DNA: TGTGCCAGCAGCTTAGGAGGATCCGCCAATGAGCAGTTCTTC. Translation gives CASSLGGSANEQFF.

The chain couples TRBV9 to TRBJ2-2; weak D call: TRBD2 (5 bases). This CDR3 region has 13 residues. V lost 0 bases and J 7 bases, leaving 7 bases between the germline ends. Looked up from germline, CDR1 is SGDLS and CDR2 is YYNGEE. CDR3 in amino acids: CASSVGTSGELFF. The CDR3, as DNA: TGTGCCAGCAGCGTAGGAACTAGCGGGGAGCTGTTTTTT. The whole variable domain, remainder taken from reference TRBV9 and TRBJ2-2, is DSGVTQTPKHLITATGQRVTLRCSPRSGDLSVYWYQQSLDQGLQFLIQYYNGEERAKGNILERFSAQQFPDLHSELNLSSLELGDSALYFCASSVGTSGELFFGEGSRLTVL.

This clonotype was counted a single time. The V call is TRBV2, the J call TRBJ2-7, with TRBD2 identical over 11 bases. This CDR3 contains 16 residues. V dropped 7 bases and J dropped 0; count of bases not matched to a gene: 8. Per germline, CDR1 SNHLY and CDR2 FYNNEI. The CDR3 coding sequence is TGTGCCAGCATGGCTGGGCTAGCGGGGGGCTCCTACGAGCAGTACTTC. Translating it yields CASMAGLAGGSYEQYF.

In this sample, this clonotype turned up many times. This chain uses TRBV9 with TRBJ2-7; TRBD2 matches 11 bases. In germline, CDR1 is SGDLS, CDR2 YYNGEE. The length of the CDR3 is 15 residues. V lost 0 bases and J lost 3; bases outside the gene matches: 2. The CDR3 sequence is CASSVGTSGFYEQYF. Written as DNA, the CDR3 is TGTGCCAGCAGCGTAGGGACTAGCGGGTTCTACGAGCAGTACTTC.

This rearrangement joins TRBV6-2 or TRBV6-3 to TRBJ2-6; D unresolved. The germline CDR1 and CDR2 sequences are MNHEY and SVGEGT. Trimming left V 6 bases short and J 1 base short, with 7 bases between. This CDR3 spans 14 amino acids. The CDR3 DNA reads as TGTGCCAGCAGCTTTACTTCTGGGGCCAACGTCCTGACTTTC. Translating gives CASSFTSGANVLTF.

This clonotype was recorded at least ten times. V usage is TRBV7-2 and J usage is TRBJ2-1; D unresolved. V was shortened by 0 bases and J by 8 bases, with 14 bases between the two germline ends. Looked up from germline, CDR1 is SGHTA and CDR2 is FQGNSA. This CDR3 is built from 15 residues. This CDR3 is CASSLAVSTSYEQFF. CDR3 DNA sequence: TGTGCCAGCAGCTTAGCGGTTTCTACGAGTTATGAGCAGTTCTTC. Supplemented by reference TRBV7-2 and TRBJ2-1, the full variable domain reads GAGVSQSPSNKVTEKGKDVELRCDPISGHTALYWYRQSLGQGLEFLIYFQGNSAPDKSGLPSDRFSAERTGGSVSTLTIQRTQQEDSAVYLCASSLAVSTSYEQFFGPGTRLTVL.